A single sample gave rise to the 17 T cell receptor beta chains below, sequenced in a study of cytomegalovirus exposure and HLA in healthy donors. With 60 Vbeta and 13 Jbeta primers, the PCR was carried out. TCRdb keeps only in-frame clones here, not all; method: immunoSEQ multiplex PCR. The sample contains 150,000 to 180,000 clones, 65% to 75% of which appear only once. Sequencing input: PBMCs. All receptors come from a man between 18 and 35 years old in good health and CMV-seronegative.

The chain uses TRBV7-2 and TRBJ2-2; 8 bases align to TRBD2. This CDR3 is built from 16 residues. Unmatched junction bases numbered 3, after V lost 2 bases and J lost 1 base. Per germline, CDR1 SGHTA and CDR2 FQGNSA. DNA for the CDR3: TGTGCCAGCAGCTTAAACAGCGGGGGGAACACCGGGGAGCTGTTTTTT. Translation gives CASSLNSGGNTGELFF.

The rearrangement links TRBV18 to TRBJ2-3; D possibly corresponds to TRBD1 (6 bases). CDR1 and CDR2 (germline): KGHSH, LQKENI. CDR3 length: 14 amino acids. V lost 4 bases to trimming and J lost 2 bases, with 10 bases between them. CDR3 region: CASSLGAVTDTQYF. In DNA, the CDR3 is TGTGCCAGCTCACTGGGGGCGGTCACAGATACGCAGTATTTT.

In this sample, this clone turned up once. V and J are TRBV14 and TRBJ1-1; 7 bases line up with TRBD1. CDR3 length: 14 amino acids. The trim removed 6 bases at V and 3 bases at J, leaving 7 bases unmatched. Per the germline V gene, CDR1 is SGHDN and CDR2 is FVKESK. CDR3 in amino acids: CASSIDREDTEAFF. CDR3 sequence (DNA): TGTGCCAGCAGTATCGACAGGGAGGACACTGAAGCTTTCTTT.

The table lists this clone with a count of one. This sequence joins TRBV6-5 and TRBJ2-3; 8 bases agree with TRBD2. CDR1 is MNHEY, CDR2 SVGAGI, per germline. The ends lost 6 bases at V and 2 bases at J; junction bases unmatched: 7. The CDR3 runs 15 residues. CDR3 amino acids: CASRLSGGHTDTQYF. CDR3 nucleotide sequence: TGTGCCAGCAGACTAAGCGGGGGACACACAGATACGCAGTATTTT.

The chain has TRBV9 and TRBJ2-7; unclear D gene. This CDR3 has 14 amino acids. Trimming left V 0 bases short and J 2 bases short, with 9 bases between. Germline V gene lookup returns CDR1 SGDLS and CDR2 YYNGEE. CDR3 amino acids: CASSVGGLTYEQYF. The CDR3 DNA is TGTGCCAGCAGCGTAGGAGGCCTTACCTACGAGCAGTACTTC.

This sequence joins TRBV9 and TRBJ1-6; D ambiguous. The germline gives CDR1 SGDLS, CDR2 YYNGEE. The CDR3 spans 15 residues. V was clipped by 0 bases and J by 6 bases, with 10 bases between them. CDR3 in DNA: TGTGCCAGCAGCGTAGAGACGGGAATTAATTCACCCCTCCACTTT. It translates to CASSVETGINSPLHF.

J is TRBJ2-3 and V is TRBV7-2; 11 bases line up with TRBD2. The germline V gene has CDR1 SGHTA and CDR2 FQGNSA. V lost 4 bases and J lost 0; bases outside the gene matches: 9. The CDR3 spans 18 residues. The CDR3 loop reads CASSWWVAGGPSTDTQYF. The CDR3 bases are TGTGCCAGCAGCTGGTGGGTAGCGGGGGGGCCTAGCACAGATACGCAGTATTTT.

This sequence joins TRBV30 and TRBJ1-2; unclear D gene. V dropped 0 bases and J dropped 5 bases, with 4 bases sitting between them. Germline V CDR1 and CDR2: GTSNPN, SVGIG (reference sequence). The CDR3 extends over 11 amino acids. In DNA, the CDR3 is TGTGCCTGGAGTGTCGTATATGGCTACACCTTC. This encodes CAWSVVYGYTF.

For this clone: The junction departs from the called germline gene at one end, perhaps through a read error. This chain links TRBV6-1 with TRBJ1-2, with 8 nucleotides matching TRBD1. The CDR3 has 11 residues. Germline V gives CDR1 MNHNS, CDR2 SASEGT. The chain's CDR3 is CASRGPGTGGF. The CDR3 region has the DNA TGTGCCAGCAGGGGACCCGGGACAGGCGGCTTC.

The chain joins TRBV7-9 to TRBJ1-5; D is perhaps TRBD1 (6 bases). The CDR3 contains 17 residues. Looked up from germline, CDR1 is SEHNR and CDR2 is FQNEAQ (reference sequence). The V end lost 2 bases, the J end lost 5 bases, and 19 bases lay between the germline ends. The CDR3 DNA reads TGTGCCAGCAGCTTATTCGAGGGGGAGCAAGGGGATCAGCCCCAGCATTTT. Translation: CASSLFEGEQGDQPQHF. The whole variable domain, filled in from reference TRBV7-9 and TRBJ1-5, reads DTGVSQNPRHKITKRGQNVTFRCDPISEHNRLYWYRQTLGQGPEFLTYFQNEAQLEKSRLLSDRFSAERPKGSFSTLEIQRTEQGDSAMYLCASSLFEGEQGDQPQHFGDGTRLSIL.

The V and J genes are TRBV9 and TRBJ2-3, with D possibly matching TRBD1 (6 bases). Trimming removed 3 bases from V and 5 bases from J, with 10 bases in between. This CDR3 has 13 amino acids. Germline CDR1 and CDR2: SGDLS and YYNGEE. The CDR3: CASSEKGVDTQYF. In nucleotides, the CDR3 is TGTGCCAGCAGCGAGAAGGGGGTAGATACGCAGTATTTT.

This CDR3 reads CASRRQGSTSPLHF. Written as DNA, the CDR3 is TGTGCCAGCAGGCGACAGGGGTCAACATCACCCCTCCACTTT. The chain uses TRBV6-1 and TRBJ1-6; 8 bases fit TRBD1. This CDR3 contains 14 residues. CDR1 MNHNS and CDR2 SASEGT come from the germline V gene. V lost 6 bases and J lost 10; bases outside the gene matches: 8.

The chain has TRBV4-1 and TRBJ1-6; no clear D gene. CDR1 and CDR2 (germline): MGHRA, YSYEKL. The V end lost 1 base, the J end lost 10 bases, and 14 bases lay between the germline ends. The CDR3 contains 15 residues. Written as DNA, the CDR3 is TGCGCCAGCAGCCAAGGGAGCCTCGGAGGATCACCCCTCCACTTT. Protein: CASSQGSLGGSPLHF.

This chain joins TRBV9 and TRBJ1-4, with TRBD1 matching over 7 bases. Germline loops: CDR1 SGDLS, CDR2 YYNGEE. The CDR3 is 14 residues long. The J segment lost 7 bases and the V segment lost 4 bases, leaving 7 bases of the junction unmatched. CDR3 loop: CASSRGGSSEKLFF. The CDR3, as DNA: TGTGCCAGCAGCCGAGGGGGCTCGAGTGAAAAACTGTTTTTT.

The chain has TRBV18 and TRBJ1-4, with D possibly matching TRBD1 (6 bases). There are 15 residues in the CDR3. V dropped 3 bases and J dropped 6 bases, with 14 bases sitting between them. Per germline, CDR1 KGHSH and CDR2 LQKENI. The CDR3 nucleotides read TGTGCCAGCTCACCGGGGGCAATGGGGGATGAAAAACTGTTTTTT. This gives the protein CASSPGAMGDEKLFF.

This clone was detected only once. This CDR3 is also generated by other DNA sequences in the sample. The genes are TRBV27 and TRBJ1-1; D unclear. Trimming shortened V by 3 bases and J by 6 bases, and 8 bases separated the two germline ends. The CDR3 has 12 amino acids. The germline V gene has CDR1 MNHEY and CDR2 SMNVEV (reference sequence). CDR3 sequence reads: CASSFQGAEAFF. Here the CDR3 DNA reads TGTGCCAGCAGTTTTCAAGGAGCTGAAGCTTTCTTT.

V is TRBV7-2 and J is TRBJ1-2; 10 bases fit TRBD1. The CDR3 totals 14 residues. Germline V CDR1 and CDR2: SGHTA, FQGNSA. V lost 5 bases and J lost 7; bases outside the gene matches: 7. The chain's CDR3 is CASSTDRGDFGYTF. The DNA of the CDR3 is TGTGCCAGCAGCACGGACAGGGGGGATTTTGGCTACACCTTC.